The clone carrying this TCR beta chain has only one observation. What it recognizes is unknown. The ends were cut back, 8 bases at V and 0 bases at J, with 14 bases in the middle. Germline V gene data show CDR1 as MNHNY and CDR2 as SVGAGI (reference sequence). There are 14 residues in the CDR3. Culturing for around eleven days preceded CD4+ T cell isolation. The cohort was immunized with two doses of either the BNT162b2 or mRNA-1273 vaccine. Vaccine recipients had no previous SARS-CoV-2 infection; their nucleocapsid antibodies were negative. The data were taken from a study of vaccination effects on CD4 cells after COVID-19. Study in general: With around 10 ug/ml peptides and around 9.9 IU/ml IL-2, approximately 2.1 million PBMC per well were cultured. Broader study findings: In the late period after vaccination, infection- and vaccine-induced clones contracted markedly.

Using immunoSEQ multiplex PCR, the repertoire was profiled, and TCRdb retains in-frame clones only, with some absent. This sample has fewer than 75,000 clones, with 78% found just once. The chain employs TRBV6-6 and TRBJ2-7, with D possibly TRBD2 on 6 matching bases. Sequencing was performed on CD4+ T cells from PBMCs cultured without peptide, taken after COVID-19 vaccination. The TCR originated in a human donor who received a COVID-19 vaccine. CDR3 DNA: TGTGCCAGCCGGGTGGGGGGTAGCTCCTACGAGCAGTACTTC. Protein sequence: CASRVGGSSYEQYF.